Following are 11 T cell receptor beta chains from one sample sequenced in a study of cytomegalovirus exposure and HLA in healthy donors. In the PCR, 60 Vbeta and 13 Jbeta primers were used. Only in-frame clones appear in the TCRdb table, and some are missing; sequencing was by immunoSEQ multiplex PCR. The table lists 150,000 or so clones, roughly 80% of them singletons. The sample comprised PBMCs. The receptors were gathered from a young man in good health and CMV-seropositive.

V is TRBV7-9 and J is TRBJ2-7; TRBD1 aligns across 9 bases. In germline, CDR1 is SEHNR, CDR2 FQNEAQ (reference sequence). V lost 4 bases to trimming and J lost 2 bases; unmatched junction nucleotides: 6. This CDR3 has 15 residues. This CDR3 is CASSSGDRETYEQYF. CDR3 DNA: TGTGCCAGCAGCTCCGGGGACAGGGAAACCTACGAGCAGTACTTC.

The chain carries TRBV18 and TRBJ1-2; 8 bases are shared with TRBD1. Germline lookup yields CDR1 KGHSH and CDR2 LQKENI. Germline trimming cut 0 bases from V and 8 bases from J; bases unmatched to any gene: 5. There are 14 residues in the CDR3. The CDR3 is CASSPPETGVGYTF. The CDR3 nucleotides read TGTGCCAGCTCACCACCAGAGACAGGGGTAGGCTACACCTTC.

The chain carries TRBV6-1 and TRBJ1-1; 8 positions agree with TRBD1. The V and J ends lost 6 bases and 4 bases, in that order; junction bases with no gene match: 10. Looked up from germline, CDR1 is MNHNS and CDR2 is SASEGT. CDR3 size: 15 residues. The CDR3 here is CASRALTGGGTEAFF. CDR3 nucleotides: TGTGCCAGCAGAGCTCTAACAGGGGGTGGCACTGAAGCTTTCTTT.

The chain uses TRBV11-2 and TRBJ2-7; 9 positions match TRBD1. There are 15 residues in the CDR3. After removal of 2 bases from V and 3 bases from J, the junction contained 5 bases not matched to a gene. CDR1 is SGHAT and CDR2 is FQNNGV in the germline V gene. This CDR3 reads CASSLIPGQGYEQYF. The CDR3 coding sequence is TGTGCCAGCAGCTTAATCCCGGGACAGGGCTACGAGCAGTACTTC.

This clone has a handful of counts. The V gene is TRBV11-1, the J gene TRBJ2-1; D is possibly TRBD2 (5 bases). The V and J ends lost 3 bases and 3 bases respectively, with 12 bases between them. CDR3 length: 15 amino acids. Looked up from germline, CDR1 is SGHAT and CDR2 is FQDESV (reference sequence). CDR3 in amino acids: CASSFSGSNYNEQFF. For the CDR3, the DNA is TGTGCCAGCAGCTTCAGCGGATCAAACTACAATGAGCAGTTCTTC.

This clone appeared a single time. This chain links TRBV15 with TRBJ2-1; D possibly corresponds to TRBD2 (6 bases). The CDR3 has 16 residues. Germline V gives CDR1 LNHNV, CDR2 YYDKDF (reference sequence). Trimming cost V 0 bases and J 5 bases, with 14 bases left between them. The CDR3 nucleotides are TGTGCCACCAGCAGAGATTATTTCGGGAGCAACAATGAGCAGTTCTTC. It translates to CATSRDYFGSNNEQFF.

This clone occurred a few times. This chain uses TRBV7-8 with TRBJ1-1; TRBD1 might be the D (6 bases). V shed 5 bases and J shed 3 bases, with 16 bases lying between them. This CDR3 contains 15 residues. Per germline, CDR1 SGHVS and CDR2 FQNEAQ. The CDR3 coding sequence is TGTGCCAGCAGCCAAGATGGTCAGGGGCACACTGAAGCTTTCTTT. This gives the protein CASSQDGQGHTEAFF.

The chain has TRBV7-6 and TRBJ2-2; 10 nucleotides match TRBD1. The V segment lost 5 bases and the J segment 6 bases; nucleotides outside the gene matches: 12. Germline CDR1 is SGHVS and CDR2 is FNYEAQ. The CDR3 contains 17 residues. The CDR3 DNA reads as TGTGCCAGCAGCGCAGAAGCCGGGACAGGGGTGGCCGGGGAGCTGTTTTTT. It is translated as CASSAEAGTGVAGELFF. Full variable domain (remainder filled in from reference TRBV7-6 and TRBJ2-2): GAGVSQSPRYKVTKRGQDVALRCDPISGHVSLYWYRQALGQGPEFLTYFNYEAQQDKSGLPNDRFSAERPEGSISTLTIQRTEQRDSAMYRCASSAEAGTGVAGELFFGEGSRLTVL.

The chain is built from TRBV5-4 and TRBJ2-5, with 9 positions matching TRBD1. The J call is uncertain, as TRBJ2-7 better fits the DNA end. Germline V gene lookup returns CDR1 SGHNT and CDR2 YYREEE (reference sequence). The CDR3 length is 15 residues. The DNA of the CDR3 is TGTGCCAGCAGCTTCCGCACAGGGGGCAAGAACGAGCAGTACTTC. This sequence encodes CASSFRTGGKNEQYF.

Only a few counts were recorded for this clone. V gene TRBV7-6 combines with J gene TRBJ2-6; 9 positions agree with TRBD1. Germline trimming cut 3 bases from V and 1 base from J; bases unmatched to any gene: 7. This CDR3 is built from 18 residues. The germline V gene encodes CDR1 SGHVS and CDR2 FNYEAQ. CDR3 loop: CASSLVQGAISGANVLTF. For the CDR3, the DNA is TGTGCCAGCAGCTTGGTACAGGGGGCCATTTCTGGGGCCAACGTCCTGACTTTC.

The chain joins TRBV10-3 to TRBJ2-3; tentatively, D is TRBD1 (6 bases). Germline V gives CDR1 ENHRY, CDR2 SYGVKD. CDR3 length: 13 residues. Between the trimmed V and J ends, which lost 10 bases and 4 bases, there was a span of 15 bases. CDR3 nucleotide sequence: TGTGCCACCCGTCCGACAGGCGCAGATACGCAGTATTTT. Translated, it gives CATRPTGADTQYF.